The rows below give T cell receptor beta chains drawn from one sample of a study of cytomegalovirus exposure and HLA in healthy donors. Assay: immunoSEQ multiplex PCR; the TCRdb copy retains only in-frame clones and omits some. The table includes about 200,000 clones, 75% to 85% detected once. Specimen: PBMCs. All receptors derive from a male donor in good health and CMV-seropositive. CDR3s include the opening cysteine and the closing phenylalanine or tryptophan. The D gene is left open where the match is weak. Clone size appears in some rows only: once, few, many, or a class for an expanded clone.

CDR3: CSVEDPLAGGTELFF; DNA: TGCAGCGTTGAAGATCCTCTAGCGGGGGGGACGGAGCTGTTTTTT; length: 15; J: TRBJ2-2; D: TRBD2; size: .; V: TRBV29-1
CDR3: CASSTGGQTYEQYF; DNA: TGTGCCAGCAGCACGGGCGGACAGACCTACGAGCAGTACTTC; length: 14; J: TRBJ2-7; D: .; size: .; V: TRBV5-4
CDR3: CASRTDTLANTEAFF; DNA: TGTGCCAGCAGAACAGACACGTTGGCGAACACTGAAGCTTTCTTT; length: 15; J: TRBJ1-1; D: .; size: .; V: TRBV6-1
CDR3: CASSPSGRSDTGELFF; DNA: TGCGCCAGCAGCCCTAGCGGGAGGAGCGACACCGGGGAGCTGTTTTTT; length: 16; J: TRBJ2-2; D: TRBD2; size: once; V: TRBV4-1
CDR3: CASSQEGRSAYTF; DNA: TGCGCCAGCAGCCAAGAGGGCAGGTCCGCCTACACCTTC; length: 13; J: TRBJ1-2; D: .; size: .; V: TRBV4-3
CDR3: CASSGGQGVSAGELFF; DNA: TGTGCCAGCAGCGGGGGACAGGGCGTTTCGGCCGGGGAGCTGTTTTTC; length: 16; J: TRBJ2-2; D: TRBD1; size: .; V: TRBV9
CDR3: CASSLINSPDYGYTF; DNA: TGTGCCAGCAGCTTAATAAACAGTCCAGACTATGGCTACACCTTC; length: 15; J: TRBJ1-2; D: .; size: .; V: TRBV7-9
CDR3: CASRQGSGANVLTF; DNA: TGTGCCAGCAGGCAGGGGTCTGGGGCCAACGTCCTGACTTTC; length: 14; J: TRBJ2-6; D: .; size: .; V: TRBV6-5
CDR3: CASSLKIGTGSPLHF; DNA: TGTGCCAGCAGTTTAAAAATAGGGACTGGGTCACCCCTCCACTTT; length: 15; J: TRBJ1-6; D: .; size: few; V: TRBV27
CDR3: CASQTGYEQYF; DNA: TGTGCCAGCCAAACAGGCTACGAGCAGTACTTC; length: 11; J: TRBJ2-7; D: .; size: few; V: TRBV25-1
CDR3: CASSVEPRLAGSEQYF; DNA: TGTGCCAGCAGCGTAGAGCCTCGTCTGGCCGGGAGCGAGCAGTACTTC; length: 16; J: TRBJ2-7; D: .; size: .; V: TRBV9
CDR3: CAISEREGSYGYTF; DNA: TGTGCCATCAGTGAGAGGGAGGGGAGCTATGGCTACACCTTC; length: 14; J: TRBJ1-2; D: .; size: .; V: TRBV10-3
CDR3: CASSLWREFDEQFF; DNA: TGTGCCAGCAGCTTATGGCGGGAGTTTGATGAGCAGTTCTTC; length: 14; J: TRBJ2-1; D: TRBD2; size: .; V: TRBV7-9
CDR3: CASSLFRGESEAFF; DNA: TGCGCCAGCAGCCTGTTCAGGGGTGAGTCTGAAGCTTTCTTT; length: 14; J: TRBJ1-1; D: .; size: .; V: TRBV4-1
CDR3: CASSPRLADAYEQYF; DNA: TGTGCCAGCAGCCCACGACTAGCAGATGCCTACGAGCAGTACTTC; length: 15; J: TRBJ2-7; D: TRBD2; size: .; V: TRBV7-9
CDR3: CASNSPGPFYEQYF; DNA: TGTGCCAGCAATTCGCCAGGGCCTTTTTACGAGCAGTACTTC; length: 14; J: TRBJ2-7; D: .; size: .; V: TRBV27
CDR3: CASSLDSKNQPQHF; DNA: TGCGCCAGCAGCTTGGACAGTAAAAATCAGCCCCAGCATTTT; length: 14; J: TRBJ1-5; D: .; size: .; V: TRBV5-1
CDR3: CASSLPSPEQYF; DNA: TGTGCCAGCAGCTTACCGAGCCCCGAGCAGTACTTC; length: 12; J: TRBJ2-7; D: .; size: .; V: TRBV7-9
CDR3: CASTQGIEAFF; DNA: TGTGCCAGCACCCAGGGAATTGAAGCTTTCTTT; length: 11; J: TRBJ1-1; D: .; size: once; V: TRBV6-5
CDR3: CASSLGPPRGNVFSPLHF; DNA: TGTGCCAGCAGCTTGGGGCCCCCCAGGGGGAATGTTTTTTCACCCCTCCACTTT; length: 18; J: TRBJ1-6; D: TRBD1; size: .; V: TRBV5-4
CDR3: CASSFQKRGSAYEQYF; DNA: TGTGCCAGCAGCTTCCAAAAGCGGGGGAGCGCCTACGAGCAGTACTTC; length: 16; J: TRBJ2-7; D: TRBD2; size: .; V: TRBV7-7
CDR3: CASSLGSYEQYF; DNA: TGTGCCAGCAGCTTAGGCAGCTACGAGCAGTACTTC; length: 12; J: TRBJ2-7; D: .; size: .; V: TRBV13
CDR3: CASSSGTSGEQYF; DNA: TGCGCCAGCAGCTCCGGGACTAGCGGCGAGCAGTACTTC; length: 13; J: TRBJ2-7; D: TRBD2; size: .; V: TRBV5-1
CDR3: CASSPKRSSYNSPLHF; DNA: TGTGCCAGCAGCCCCAAAAGGAGCTCCTATAATTCACCCCTCCACTTT; length: 16; J: TRBJ1-6; D: .; size: .; V: TRBV7-6
CDR3: CSSRLAGITDTQYF; DNA: TGCAGCTCAAGACTAGCGGGGATCACAGATACGCAGTATTTT; length: 14; J: TRBJ2-3; D: TRBD2; size: .; V: TRBV29-1
CDR3: CASSLDRALPREQFF; DNA: TGTGCCAGCAGCTTAGACAGGGCCCTCCCCCGTGAGCAGTTCTTC; length: 15; J: TRBJ2-1; D: .; size: .; V: TRBV11-3
CDR3: CASSIQGTNQPQHF; DNA: TGTGCCAGTAGTATCCAGGGCACCAATCAGCCCCAGCATTTT; length: 14; J: TRBJ1-5; D: .; size: .; V: TRBV19
CDR3: CASKLAGANEQFF; DNA: TGCGCCAGCAAACTAGCGGGAGCCAATGAGCAGTTCTTC; length: 13; J: TRBJ2-1; D: TRBD2; size: once; V: TRBV5-1
CDR3: CASSVGTGGNSEQYF; DNA: TGTGCCAGCAGCGTCGGGACAGGAGGCAACAGCGAGCAGTACTTC; length: 15; J: TRBJ2-7; D: TRBD1; size: .; V: TRBV9
CDR3: CASSSPNEQFF; DNA: TGTGCCAGCAGCTCCCCTAATGAGCAGTTCTTC; length: 11; J: TRBJ2-1; D: .; size: .; V: TRBV7-2
CDR3: CASSRDRASGNTIYF; DNA: TGTGCCAGCAGCAGAGACAGGGCCTCTGGAAACACCATATATTTT; length: 15; J: TRBJ1-3; D: TRBD1; size: .; V: TRBV9
CDR3: CASSQGGEMKETQYF; DNA: TGTGCCAGCAGCCAAGGGGGGGAGATGAAAGAGACCCAGTACTTC; length: 15; J: TRBJ2-5; D: .; size: .; V: TRBV14
CDR3: CASQRASGGAETQYF; DNA: TGTGCCAGCCAAAGGGCTAGCGGGGGGGCCGAGACCCAGTACTTC; length: 15; J: TRBJ2-5; D: TRBD2; size: .; V: TRBV6-1
CDR3: CASSSPGQGARGRYGYTF; DNA: TGCGCCAGCAGCTCCCCCGGGCAGGGGGCTCGAGGACGCTATGGCTACACCTTC; length: 18; J: TRBJ1-2; D: TRBD1; size: .; V: TRBV5-1
CDR3: CASTTTSGGSGNTIYF; DNA: TGTGCCAGCACCACGACCTCGGGAGGCTCTGGAAACACCATATATTTT; length: 16; J: TRBJ1-3; D: .; size: .; V: TRBV27
CDR3: CASSLWTGSQPQHF; DNA: TGTGCCAGCAGCCTCTGGACAGGGAGTCAGCCCCAGCATTTT; length: 14; J: TRBJ1-5; D: TRBD1; size: .; V: TRBV28
CDR3: CASSQGFNQPQHF; DNA: TGTGCCAGCAGCCAGGGATTCAATCAGCCCCAGCATTTT; length: 13; J: TRBJ1-5; D: .; size: few; V: TRBV6-6
CDR3: CASSLASGQVGETQYF; DNA: TGCGCCAGCAGCCTTGCCTCGGGACAGGTGGGGGAGACCCAGTACTTC; length: 16; J: TRBJ2-5; D: TRBD1; size: .; V: TRBV4-1
CDR3: CASSLATTGVRETQYF; DNA: TGTGCCAGCAGCTTAGCGACGACAGGGGTCAGGGAGACCCAGTACTTC; length: 16; J: TRBJ2-5; D: TRBD1; size: .; V: TRBV7-2
CDR3: CASSLHRGTQETQYF; DNA: TGCGCCAGCAGCTTGCACAGGGGAACCCAAGAGACCCAGTACTTC; length: 15; J: TRBJ2-5; D: TRBD1; size: .; V: TRBV5-1
CDR3: CASSLGPNTEAFF; DNA: TGTGCCAGCAGTTTAGGCCCGAACACTGAAGCTTTCTTT; length: 13; J: TRBJ1-1; D: .; size: .; V: TRBV27
CDR3: CASSEWGQGVEKLFF; DNA: TGTGCCAGCAGTGAATGGGGACAGGGGGTTGAAAAACTGTTTTTT; length: 15; J: TRBJ1-4; D: TRBD1; size: .; V: TRBV25-1
CDR3: CASSLLGSFSYEQYF; DNA: TGTGCCAGCAGTTTATTGGGGAGTTTCTCCTACGAGCAGTACTTC; length: 15; J: TRBJ2-7; D: .; size: .; V: TRBV28
CDR3: CASSQTQVPNTEAFF; DNA: TGTGCCAGCAGCCAAACACAGGTCCCGAACACTGAAGCTTTCTTT; length: 15; J: TRBJ1-1; D: .; size: once; V: TRBV4-2
CDR3: CASSDEEGAYEQYF; DNA: TGTGCCAGCTCTGACGAGGAAGGAGCTTACGAGCAGTACTTC; length: 14; J: TRBJ2-7; D: .; size: .; V: TRBV25-1
CDR3: CASSLLAGYTGELFF; DNA: TGTGCCAGCAGTCTACTAGCGGGTTACACCGGGGAGCTGTTTTTT; length: 15; J: TRBJ2-2; D: TRBD2; size: .; V: TRBV6-5
CDR3: CASTAGLSLYSNQPQHF; DNA: TGTGCCAGTACCGCGGGACTCTCGCTTTATAGCAATCAGCCCCAGCATTTT; length: 17; J: TRBJ1-5; D: .; size: .; V: TRBV19
CDR3: CASSDSGGGQPQHF; DNA: TGCGCCAGCAGTGATTCGGGGGGCGGTCAGCCCCAGCATTTT; length: 14; J: TRBJ1-5; D: .; size: .; V: TRBV10-2
CDR3: CASSQTAGFYEQYF; DNA: TGTGCCAGCAGTCAAACAGCGGGGTTCTACGAGCAGTACTTC; length: 14; J: TRBJ2-7; D: TRBD2; size: .; V: TRBV6-5
CDR3: CASSQSGLESYEQYF; DNA: TGTGCCAGCAGTCAATCAGGGTTGGAGAGCTACGAGCAGTACTTC; length: 15; J: TRBJ2-7; D: .; size: few; V: TRBV28
CDR3: CASREGLGEKLFF; DNA: TGTGCCAGCAGAGAGGGTTTGGGTGAAAAACTGTTTTTT; length: 13; J: TRBJ1-4; D: .; size: few; V: TRBV25-1
CDR3: CASSQGADSGYTF; DNA: TGTGCCAGCAGCCAGGGGGCGGATTCTGGCTACACCTTC; length: 13; J: TRBJ1-2; D: .; size: .; V: TRBV4-2
CDR3: CASNPRTSGNTIYF; DNA: TGTGCCAGCAACCCGCGGACATCTGGAAACACCATATATTTT; length: 14; J: TRBJ1-3; D: .; size: .; V: TRBV5-6
CDR3: CASSPGTSGNEQFF; DNA: TGCGCCAGCAGCCCTGGGACTAGCGGAAATGAGCAGTTCTTC; length: 14; J: TRBJ2-1; D: TRBD2; size: .; V: TRBV5-1
CDR3: CASRGGGEANYGYTF; DNA: TGTGCCAGCAGGGGAGGGGGGGAAGCTAACTATGGCTACACCTTC; length: 15; J: TRBJ1-2; D: .; size: .; V: TRBV28